Shown below are 27 T cell receptor beta chains from a single sample sequenced in a study of blood T cell repertoires in COVID-19. Repertoires were generated with immunoSEQ multiplex PCR, while TCRdb's copy carries only in-frame clones and drops some. The sample yields approximately 190,000 clones, about 88% seen once. Sequencing was performed on peripheral blood. Every receptor here comes from a man aged 25 to 40 with active or convalescent COVID-19.

This chain links TRBV11-3 with TRBJ1-2; 10 nucleotides match TRBD1. Germline loops: CDR1 SGHNT, CDR2 YENEEA. The CDR3 totals 13 residues. J was trimmed by 7 bases and V by 5 bases; bases with no gene match: 4. CDR3 protein: CASSAGQGFGYTF. In DNA form, the CDR3 reads TGTGCCAGCAGCGCGGGACAGGGGTTTGGCTACACCTTC.

This clone showed up just once. The V and J genes are TRBV18 and TRBJ1-1, with TRBD1 identical over 12 bases. Trimming cost V 6 bases and J 0 bases; bases outside gene matches: 5. CDR1 KGHSH and CDR2 LQKENI come from the germline V gene. The CDR3 is 16 residues long. The CDR3 is CASSQGQGAVNTEAFF. Written as DNA, the CDR3 is TGTGCCAGCTCCCAGGGACAGGGGGCAGTGAACACTGAAGCTTTCTTT.

J is TRBJ2-5 and V is TRBV28; 7 nucleotides agree with TRBD2. The CDR3 runs to 13 residues. Trimming cost V 5 bases and J 4 bases; bases outside gene matches: 4. Germline V gene data show CDR1 as MDHEN and CDR2 as SYDVKM. The chain's CDR3 is CASSSGAGETQYF. CDR3 sequence (DNA): TGTGCCAGCAGTAGCGGGGCCGGAGAGACCCAGTACTTC.

The J gene is TRBJ2-7, the V gene TRBV28; TRBD1 might be the D (6 bases). Germline V gives CDR1 MDHEN, CDR2 SYDVKM. With 3 bases removed from V and 6 bases from J, the gap between germline ends came to 9 bases. CDR3 size: 12 residues. CDR3 nucleotides: TGTGCCAGCAGTTTGCAGGGGAGCGAGCAGTACGTC. This sequence encodes CASSLQGSEQYV.

This chain joins TRBV6-5 and TRBJ1-2, with 7 bases aligning to TRBD1. The CDR3 spans 15 residues. Germline loops: CDR1 MNHEY, CDR2 SVGAGI. V shed 5 bases and J 3 bases; nucleotides not matched to a gene: 9. The CDR3 region has the DNA TGTGCCAGCAGTAGGCCCGCTACAGGGGACTATGGCTACACCTTC. Amino acids: CASSRPATGDYGYTF.

The J gene is TRBJ2-2, the V gene TRBV2, with a tentative D call TRBD2 (5 bases). This CDR3 has 12 residues. CDR1 is SNHLY, CDR2 FYNNEI, per germline. V lost 8 bases and J 6 bases, leaving 10 bases between the germline ends. The CDR3: CASEGLSGELFF. In DNA form, the CDR3 reads TGTGCCAGCGAGGGCCTATCCGGGGAGCTGTTTTTT.

This chain uses TRBV4-1 with TRBJ1-4; D may be TRBD1 (6 bases). This CDR3 has 17 residues. V was cut by 1 base and J by 4 bases, with 16 bases left in between. CDR1 is MGHRA, CDR2 YSYEKL, per germline. The CDR3 sequence is CASSQAGGGYLNEKLFF. The CDR3, as DNA: TGCGCCAGCAGCCAAGCGGGGGGCGGTTATCTTAATGAAAAACTGTTTTTT.

This clone was counted a few times. This same CDR3 is encoded by further DNA sequences in the sample. The chain joins TRBV7-2 to TRBJ1-2; 9 nucleotides align to TRBD1. The CDR3 is 14 amino acids. Trimming at V came to 1 base and at J to 4 bases, leaving 1 base not matched to a gene. Looked up from germline, CDR1 is SGHTA and CDR2 is FQGNSA. The CDR3 protein is CASSLGGQGYGYTF. CDR3 DNA sequence: TGTGCCAGCAGCTTAGGGGGACAGGGCTATGGCTACACCTTC.

The V gene is TRBV5-4, the J gene TRBJ2-7; a weak D match, TRBD2 (7 bases). CDR3 length equals 16 residues. Germline values: CDR1 SGHNT, CDR2 YYREEE (reference sequence). The ends were cut back, 4 bases at V and 6 bases at J, with 23 bases in the middle. The CDR3 DNA reads as TGTGCCAGCAGCCCACCGGGGGGTCAGGGGAGATGCGAGCAGTACGTC. Encoded protein: CASSPPGGQGRCEQYV.

The chain is built from TRBV5-8 and TRBJ2-7; no clear D gene. The V gene's germline CDR1 is SGHTS and CDR2 YDEGEE. The CDR3 extends over 14 amino acids. V lost 0 bases to trimming and J lost 3 bases, with 10 bases between them. Written as DNA, the CDR3 is TGTGCCAGCAGCTTGGCCGAGGTGCTCTACGAGCAGTACGTC. It specifies CASSLAEVLYEQYV.

The CDR3 loop reads CASRDRSGGNQPQHF. CDR3 in DNA: TGTGCCAGTAGGGATAGGTCGGGGGGGAATCAGCCCCAGCATTTT. The V and J genes are TRBV19 and TRBJ1-5, with D perhaps TRBD1 (5 bases). The germline V gene has CDR1 LNHDA and CDR2 SQIVND (reference sequence). V was clipped by 6 bases and J by 4 bases, with 16 bases between them. This CDR3 is built from 15 residues.

J is TRBJ2-3 and V is TRBV30; the match to TRBD1 covers 10 bases. V lost 1 base and J lost 5; bases outside the gene matches: 6. The CDR3 consists of 15 residues. Germline values: CDR1 GTSNPN, CDR2 SVGIG (reference sequence). CDR3 nucleotides: TGTGCCTGGAGTGCCGGGACAGGGGTTGTAGATACGCAGTATTTT. Protein: CAWSAGTGVVDTQYF.

The chain has TRBV7-8 and TRBJ2-3; 13 bases agree with TRBD2. The length of the CDR3 is 18 residues. Germline V gene sequence: CDR1 SGHVS, CDR2 FQNEAQ. Trimming removed 5 bases from V and 0 bases from J; junction bases left unmatched: 8. CDR3 loop: CASSLTGTSGASTDTQYF. CDR3 nucleotide sequence: TGTGCCAGCAGCCTTACCGGGACTAGCGGGGCTAGCACAGATACGCAGTATTTT.

This clone was found a few times. This sequence joins TRBV27 and TRBJ1-2, with TRBD1 matching 9 bases. The CDR3 is made up of 16 amino acids. Trimming removed 5 bases from V and 5 bases from J; junction bases left unmatched: 12. Per germline, CDR1 MNHEY and CDR2 SMNVEV (reference sequence). The CDR3 DNA reads TGTGCCAGCAGTGACTTGGGTACAGGGGGCGCTTATGGCTACACCTTC. It codes for CASSDLGTGGAYGYTF.

CDR3 in DNA: TGCGCCAGCAACGCCGACCAGGGGGGAGACTATGGCTACACCTTC. It specifies CASNADQGGDYGYTF. The rearrangement links TRBV5-1 to TRBJ1-2; TRBD1 matches at 7 bases. CDR1 is SGHRS and CDR2 is YFSETQ in the germline V gene. Germline trimming cut 6 bases from V and 3 bases from J; bases unmatched to any gene: 11. CDR3 length: 15 residues.

V usage is TRBV19 and J usage is TRBJ1-4; D uncertain. The CDR3 covers 14 residues. Between the trimmed V and J ends, which lost 6 bases and 2 bases, there was a span of 10 bases. Germline assignment: CDR1 LNHDA and CDR2 SQIVND (reference sequence). The CDR3 reads CASRNIRTNEKLFF. CDR3 DNA: TGTGCCAGTAGAAATATCAGGACTAATGAAAAACTGTTTTTT.

This clone has a single count. This chain uses TRBV5-1 with TRBJ2-3; TRBD1 matches 10 bases. CDR3 length: 14 amino acids. V shed 4 bases, J shed 5 bases, and the junction held 4 bases outside the gene matches. Germline V gene lookup returns CDR1 SGHRS and CDR2 YFSETQ. The CDR3 DNA follows: TGCGCCAGCAGCGTGGGACAGGGGATAGATACGCAGTATTTT. Its translation: CASSVGQGIDTQYF.

This clone was seen a few times. The rearrangement joins TRBV7-3 to TRBJ1-2; D is perhaps TRBD1 (5 bases). CDR3 length: 13 residues. Looked up from germline, CDR1 is SGHTA and CDR2 is FQGTGA. The V end lost 5 bases, the J end lost 6 bases, and 13 bases lay between the germline ends. CDR3 residues: CASSTSAGNGYTF. The CDR3 DNA follows: TGTGCCAGCAGCACGTCGGCAGGGAATGGCTACACCTTC.

The V and J genes are TRBV5-1 and TRBJ1-1, with 10 bases aligning to TRBD1. This CDR3 region has 17 residues. Germline V gene sequence: CDR1 SGHRS, CDR2 YFSETQ. V gave up 2 bases and J gave up 0 bases; unmatched junction bases: 7. This CDR3 is CASSLRATGGMNTEAFF. The DNA of the CDR3 is TGCGCCAGCAGCTTAAGGGCGACAGGGGGCATGAACACTGAAGCTTTCTTT.

This chain joins TRBV6-5 and TRBJ2-3; 8 nucleotides align to TRBD1. Germline lookup yields CDR1 MNHEY and CDR2 SVGAGI. The CDR3 totals 15 residues. With V trimmed by 0 bases and J by 4 bases, 3 bases remained unmatched. The CDR3 here is CASSYSDRGADTQYF. The CDR3 DNA is TGTGCCAGCAGTTACTCTGACAGGGGCGCAGATACGCAGTATTTT.

The chain uses TRBV19 and TRBJ2-1, with TRBD2 matching 7 bases. V trimming: 2 bases; J trimming: 0 bases; junction bases outside the gene matches: 1. The CDR3 runs 15 residues. The germline CDR1 and CDR2 sequences are LNHDA and SQIVND (reference sequence). CDR3 sequence (DNA): TGTGCCAGTAGTATACCTAGCGGCTCCTACAATGAGCAGTTCTTC. Protein product: CASSIPSGSYNEQFF.

The V gene is TRBV11-2, the J gene TRBJ2-1, with TRBD1 matching over 9 bases. CDR3 length: 16 amino acids. V was pared by 5 bases and J by 3 bases, with 8 bases of the junction left unmatched. The V gene's germline CDR1 is SGHAT and CDR2 FQNNGV. The CDR3 DNA is TGTGCCAGCAGCCGGAACAGGGGGCCTATCTACAATGAGCAGTTCTTC. Protein sequence: CASSRNRGPIYNEQFF.

The chain employs TRBV5-4 and TRBJ2-7, with D maybe TRBD2 (7 bases). The germline gives CDR1 SGHNT, CDR2 YYREEE (reference sequence). CDR3 length: 16 amino acids. The V and J ends lost 2 bases and 2 bases respectively, with 17 bases between them. The CDR3 reads CASSFGGQGSAYEQYF. As DNA, the CDR3 is TGTGCCAGCAGCTTCGGGGGGCAGGGAAGCGCCTACGAGCAGTACTTC.

This clone was seen just once. The gene calls are TRBV18 and TRBJ1-1; perhaps TRBD1 as D (5 bases). Trimming left V 6 bases short and J 4 bases short, with 15 bases between. The CDR3 sequence is 14 residues long. Germline V gene data show CDR1 as KGHSH and CDR2 as LQKENI. The CDR3 DNA is TGTGCCAGCTCCCCCGCAGGGTGGGGCACTGAAGCTTTCTTT. Translating it yields CASSPAGWGTEAFF.

The genes are TRBV3-1 (or the pseudogene TRBV3-2) and TRBJ1-1; 7 bases fit TRBD1. Germline loops: CDR1 LGHDT, CDR2 YNNKEL (reference sequence). The CDR3 runs 15 residues. V was clipped by 6 bases and J by 1 base; unmatched bases: 8. This chain's CDR3 is CASRGTGAENTEAFF. In DNA, the CDR3 is TGTGCCAGCAGGGGTACAGGGGCAGAGAACACTGAAGCTTTCTTT.

The chain links TRBV27 to TRBJ2-7; D might be TRBD2 (7 bases). Germline lookup yields CDR1 MNHEY and CDR2 SMNVEV (reference sequence). The V gene lost 9 bases and the J gene lost 6 bases, with 24 bases spanning the gap. This CDR3 comprises 15 residues. As DNA, the CDR3 is TGTGCCAGGTTGCCCCACAGGGCGGGAGTGGGCGAGCAGTACTTC. Translated, it gives CARLPHRAGVGEQYF.

The V and J genes are TRBV24-1 and TRBJ2-2; 12 bases map to TRBD2. Trimming removed 0 bases from V and 6 bases from J; junction bases left unmatched: 4. CDR1 is KGHDR and CDR2 is SFDVKD in the germline V gene. There are 17 residues in the CDR3. The CDR3 here is CATSDLRTSGTSGELFF. The CDR3 region has the DNA TGTGCCACCAGTGATTTGAGGACTAGCGGGACGTCCGGGGAGCTGTTTTTT.